Listed here is a single T cell receptor beta chain. Its antigen is not known. TCRdb processed the 5' RACE reads again and assigns one entry to each CDR3 protein, with no DNA. Its table records about 430,000 distinct CDR3 sequences. The data are from a study of T cells expressing NK-cell markers. Study-wide context: Seven HCMV-seropositive donors and one seronegative donor made up the eight sequenced donors.

Study findings and constraints: Evidence did not settle whether expanded NKG2C+ T cell clones targeted HCMV. The contribution of dominant NKG2C+ clonotypes to CD8+ T cells in roughly six donors was 1.0-7.0%.

CDR3 length: 14 residues. The germline gives CDR1 MNHNS, CDR2 SASEGT. The sequencing input was blood T cells: a sorted CD56 or NKG2C T cell subset, CD4+ or CD8+ T cells, or bulk PBMC T cells (not recorded which). The receptor was derived from a woman between 50 and 59 years old in good health. This chain connects TRBV6-1 to TRBJ1-2. This chain's CDR3 is CASTAAGRNYGYTF.